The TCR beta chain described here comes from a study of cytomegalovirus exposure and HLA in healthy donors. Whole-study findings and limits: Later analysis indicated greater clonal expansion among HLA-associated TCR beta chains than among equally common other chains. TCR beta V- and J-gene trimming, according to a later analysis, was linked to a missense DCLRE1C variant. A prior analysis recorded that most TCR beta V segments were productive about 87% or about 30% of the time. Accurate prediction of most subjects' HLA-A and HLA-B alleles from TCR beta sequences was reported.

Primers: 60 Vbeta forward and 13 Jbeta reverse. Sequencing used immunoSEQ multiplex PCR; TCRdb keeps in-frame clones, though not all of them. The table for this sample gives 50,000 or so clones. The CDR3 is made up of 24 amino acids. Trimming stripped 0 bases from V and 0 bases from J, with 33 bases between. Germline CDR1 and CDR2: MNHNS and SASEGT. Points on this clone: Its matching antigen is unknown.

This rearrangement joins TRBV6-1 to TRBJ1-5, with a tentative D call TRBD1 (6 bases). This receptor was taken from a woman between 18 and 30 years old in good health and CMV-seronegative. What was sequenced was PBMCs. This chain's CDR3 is CASSEAMGIAHGSTTGYSNQPQHF. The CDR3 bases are TGTGCCAGCAGTGAAGCGATGGGGATCGCGCATGGAAGTACGACAGGTTATAGCAATCAGCCCCAGCATTTT.